This T cell receptor (beta chain) was found in a study of blood T cell repertoires in COVID-19. Across the whole study: Whether acute or convalescent, the COVID-19 samples came from the United States, Italy and Spain. PBMCs, B-cell-depleted T cells, or T cells were the source of the cDNA or gDNA that made up the material.

The CDR3 is 16 residues long. The ends were cut back, 6 bases at V and 4 bases at J, with 22 bases in the middle. CDR1 and CDR2 from the germline V gene are MGHDK and SYGVNS. Original processing notes: Reference gene primer amplification yielded estimated nucleated cell counts. Only in-frame clones appear in the TCRdb table, and some are missing; sequencing was by immunoSEQ multiplex PCR. V, J and clone size derive from that table, while D and trimming were established from the DNA sequence. The profile shows about 250,000 clones, roughly four fifths of them singletons. The chain recombines TRBV25-1 with TRBJ2-7; tentatively, D is TRBD2 (6 bases). The source material was peripheral blood. This clonotype was obtained from a man older than 75 with acute or convalescent COVID-19. CDR3 region: CASSPMSNSGVYEQYF. As DNA, the CDR3 is TGTGCCAGCAGCCCAATGTCGAACTCGGGGGTGTACGAGCAGTACTTC.